Sequencing of this T cell receptor (beta chain) was carried out in a study of a mutant IDH1 vaccine in newly diagnosed glioma. Study summary: Patients began vaccination 4-6 weeks after radiotherapy alone, or with temozolomide cycles. Most patients had received both radiotherapy and temozolomide, the prior options being radiotherapy, temozolomide, or both.

TCRdb's table, derived via immunoSEQ multiplex PCR, lists solely in-frame clones and lacks some. The sample holds some 130,000 clones, about 80% seen once. Whole-study results and caveats: Vaccine-induced immune responses occurred in roughly 95% of patients.

Worth noting for this clone: Its antigen is undetermined.

As to time point: week 11, during vaccination. The vaccine gave 300 ug of a 20-mer mutant IDH1 peptide subcutaneously per dose. V gave up 6 bases and J gave up 3 bases, with 12 bases separating them. CDR3 length: 13 residues. The V gene's germline CDR1 is SGHVS and CDR2 FQNEAQ. The starting material was PBMCs, obtained from a glioma patient whose treatment included an IDH1 peptide vaccine. This clonotype was obtained from a man aged 35 to 55 with glioma. V gene TRBV7-8 combines with J gene TRBJ2-7; TRBD1 is a possible D gene (6 bases). The CDR3 DNA follows: TGTGCCAGCAGATTCACAGGGCGCTACGAGCAGTACTTC. Encoded protein: CASRFTGRYEQYF.